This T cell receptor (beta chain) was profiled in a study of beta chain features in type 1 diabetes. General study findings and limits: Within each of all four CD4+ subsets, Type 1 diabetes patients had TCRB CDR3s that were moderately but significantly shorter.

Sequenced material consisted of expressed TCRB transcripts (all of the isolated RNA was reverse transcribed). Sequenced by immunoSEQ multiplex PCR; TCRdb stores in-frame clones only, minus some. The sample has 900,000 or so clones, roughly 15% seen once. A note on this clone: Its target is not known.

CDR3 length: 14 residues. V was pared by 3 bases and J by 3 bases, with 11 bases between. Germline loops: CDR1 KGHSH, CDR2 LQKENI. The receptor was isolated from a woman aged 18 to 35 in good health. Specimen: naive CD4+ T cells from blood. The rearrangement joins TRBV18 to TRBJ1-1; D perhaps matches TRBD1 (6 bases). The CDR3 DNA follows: TGTGCCAGCTCACCTCTACAGGGTGACACTGAAGCTTTCTTT. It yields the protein CASSPLQGDTEAFF.